Listed here is a single T cell receptor (beta chain). The antigen is unknown. This specimen comes from a study of circulating and synovial CD4+ cells in juvenile arthritis. Study-wide points: Vbeta family usage analysis did not detect the pathogenic-like versus bulk difference. Shared-clonotype fractions with synovium likely underestimate full repertoire overlap. These blood cells shared more CDR3 sequences with synovium than bulk blood. These repertoires were less diverse than bulk blood CD4 repertoires.

Here immunoSEQ multiplex PCR was the method, and the copy in TCRdb shows in-frame clones only, minus some. Among about 32,000 clones listed, 90% to 95% were seen once. CDR1 and CDR2 from the germline V gene are SGHDT and YYEEEE. The length of the CDR3 is 15 residues. V and J are TRBV5-6 and TRBJ2-5; 8 bases agree with TRBD2. The assigned J gene may be wrong: the sequence end matches TRBJ2-7 better. This TCR was recovered from a human donor with juvenile idiopathic arthritis. The sequencing sample was made of CD4+ T cells from blood. CDR3 loop: CASSSLAGSPYEQYF. The DNA of the CDR3 is TGTGCCAGCAGCTCGTTAGCGGGGAGTCCCTACGAGCAGTACTTC.